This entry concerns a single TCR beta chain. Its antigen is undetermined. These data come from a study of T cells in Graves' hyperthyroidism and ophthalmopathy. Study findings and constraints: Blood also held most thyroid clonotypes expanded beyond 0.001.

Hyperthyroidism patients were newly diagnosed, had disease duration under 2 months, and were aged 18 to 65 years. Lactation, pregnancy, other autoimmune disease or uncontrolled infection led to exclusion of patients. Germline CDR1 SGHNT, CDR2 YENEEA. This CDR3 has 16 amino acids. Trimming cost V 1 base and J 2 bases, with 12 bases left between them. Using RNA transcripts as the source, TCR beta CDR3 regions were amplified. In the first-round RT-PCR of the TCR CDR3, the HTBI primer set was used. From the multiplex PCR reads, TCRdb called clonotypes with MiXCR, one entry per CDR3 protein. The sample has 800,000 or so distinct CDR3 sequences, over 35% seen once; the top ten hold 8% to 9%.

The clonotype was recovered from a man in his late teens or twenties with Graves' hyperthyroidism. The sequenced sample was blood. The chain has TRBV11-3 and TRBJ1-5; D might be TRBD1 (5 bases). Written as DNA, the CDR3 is TGTGCCAGCAGCTTAGGGGACCCTAGACGCAATCAGCCCCAGCATTTT. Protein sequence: CASSLGDPRRNQPQHF.